A selection of T cell receptor beta chains follows, all from one sample in a study of T cell responses to AZD1222 COVID-19 vaccine. Assay: immunoSEQ multiplex PCR; the TCRdb copy retains only in-frame clones and omits some. The data show some 150,000 clones, with less than 95% seen just once and about 2% held by the top ten. Specimen: peripheral blood, collected on day 0 of AZD1222 vaccination. The receptors stem from an adult in good health. Both conserved end residues are trimmed from each CDR3.

len: 11
v_gene: TRBV7-3
CDR3aa: ASSLTVGSEQY

len: 13
v_gene: TRBV29-1
CDR3aa: SVDDSRGPNTEAF

len: 12
v_gene: TRBV28
CDR3aa: ASSLGTGGTEAF

len: 12
v_gene: TRBV6-5
CDR3aa: ASSLERAYNEQF

len: 13
v_gene: TRBV7-8
CDR3aa: ASSWTDNLNTEAF

len: 12
v_gene: TRBV6-1
CDR3aa: ASSEGTYYYEQY

len: 11
v_gene: TRBV7-6
CDR3aa: ASSGAQSYGYT

len: 9
v_gene: TRBV29-1
CDR3aa: SVVGPPGAF

len: 10
v_gene: TRBV6-5
CDR3aa: ASSYIGYGYT

len: 14
v_gene: TRBV4-3
CDR3aa: ASSQDLASKGNEQF

len: 12
v_gene: TRBV18
CDR3aa: ASSSSLSGNTIY

len: 12
v_gene: TRBV7-2
CDR3aa: ASSLAQGQGELF

len: 12
v_gene: TRBV11-3
CDR3aa: ASSLLAGGHEQY

len: 11
v_gene: TRBV11-1
CDR3aa: ASRTERVAEAF

len: 12
v_gene: TRBV24-1
CDR3aa: ATSDLGGTGELF

len: 10
v_gene: TRBV12-3/TRBV12-4
CDR3aa: ASERDYNEQF

len: 13
v_gene: TRBV19
CDR3aa: ASSFGGSPNYGYT

len: 11
v_gene: TRBV6-4
CDR3aa: ASSDSSNSPLH

len: 13
v_gene: TRBV4-1
CDR3aa: ASSQEVGTYYEQY

len: 16
v_gene: TRBV3-1/TRBV3-2
CDR3aa: ASSHKSGPSGHQETQY

len: 13
v_gene: TRBV15
CDR3aa: ATSRVAGGPETQY

len: 12
v_gene: TRBV11-2
CDR3aa: ASSLGVTVYGYT

len: 13
v_gene: TRBV27
CDR3aa: ASSKPGQGYNEQF

len: 13
v_gene: TRBV6-2/TRBV6-3
CDR3aa: ASSSSASGRSTQY

len: 14
v_gene: TRBV4-2
CDR3aa: ASSQDPGREQETQY

len: 13
v_gene: TRBV4-1
CDR3aa: ASSHLLVENTEAF

len: 11
v_gene: TRBV11-3
CDR3aa: ASSPQFTGELF

len: 11
v_gene: TRBV12-3/TRBV12-4
CDR3aa: ASSLGRRGEQY

len: 13
v_gene: TRBV28
CDR3aa: ASSIDGTRLNEQF

len: 13
v_gene: TRBV11-2
CDR3aa: ASSLQGGVYTEAF

len: 11
v_gene: TRBV27
CDR3aa: ASSLYGSYEQY

len: 11
v_gene: TRBV29-1
CDR3aa: SVHGRAFNEQF

len: 13
v_gene: TRBV28
CDR3aa: ASSLPSTRDYGYT